One sample yielded the 17 T cell receptor beta chains listed below, sequenced in a study of blood T cell repertoires in COVID-19. The protocol was immunoSEQ multiplex PCR, while the TCRdb copy is restricted to in-frame clones and leaves out a portion. The repertoire has tens of thousands of clones, around 90% of them found once; the top ten carry 25% to 30%. The material sequenced was peripheral blood. The source is a man aged 65 to 85 with COVID-19, enrolled during active disease.

DNA of the CDR3: TGTGCCAGCAGTCCTTCGGGGACCGGGGAGCTGTTTTTT. Translating gives CASSPSGTGELFF. This chain connects TRBV25-1 to TRBJ2-2, with D tentatively TRBD2 (5 bases). This CDR3 region has 13 residues. In germline, CDR1 is MGHDK, CDR2 SYGVNS. V lost 5 bases, J lost 5 bases, and 9 bases lay in between. The entire variable domain, with the rest obtained from reference TRBV25-1 and TRBJ2-2, is as follows: EADIYQTPRYLVIGTGKKITLECSQTMGHDKMYWYQQDPGMELHLIHYSYGVNSTEKGDLSSESTVSRIRTEHFPLTLESARPSHTSQYLCASSPSGTGELFFGEGSRLTVL.

The rearrangement uses TRBV11-2 and TRBJ2-7, with 10 bases fitting TRBD1. Germline V CDR1 and CDR2: SGHAT, FQNNGV. The CDR3 contains 15 residues. V lost 4 bases to trimming and J lost 0 bases; unmatched junction nucleotides: 3. Written as DNA, the CDR3 is TGTGCCAGCAGCTCTGGGACAGGGGCCTCCTACGAGCAGTACTTC. Translated: CASSSGTGASYEQYF.

The chain couples TRBV18 to TRBJ2-1; 7 nucleotides match TRBD2. The CDR3 is 15 residues long. Germline V gene sequence: CDR1 KGHSH, CDR2 LQKENI. The V and J ends lost 5 bases and 2 bases, in that order; junction bases with no gene match: 6. The CDR3 loop is CASSDGRGAYNEQFF. In nucleotides, the CDR3 is TGTGCCAGCTCAGACGGACGGGGGGCCTACAATGAGCAGTTCTTC.

V and J are TRBV15 and TRBJ1-1, with 9 bases aligning to TRBD1. The CDR3 spans 16 residues. Trimming removed 0 bases from V and 7 bases from J; junction bases left unmatched: 9. Germline V CDR1 and CDR2: LNHNV, YYDKDF (reference sequence). CDR3: CATSRDAWDRVVEAFF. CDR3 nucleotides: TGTGCCACCAGCAGAGATGCGTGGGACAGGGTGGTTGAAGCTTTCTTT.

J is TRBJ1-2 and V is TRBV9, with 8 bases fitting TRBD1. The J segment lost 7 bases and the V segment lost 6 bases, leaving 14 bases of the junction unmatched. CDR1 is SGDLS, CDR2 YYNGEE, per germline. The CDR3 runs 15 residues. The CDR3 region has the DNA TGTGCCAGCACAAATAACAGGGGGATAGCGGCTGGCTACACCTTC. Protein: CASTNNRGIAAGYTF.

This rearrangement joins TRBV11-2 to TRBJ2-5; TRBD2 matches at 9 bases. Germline values: CDR1 SGHAT, CDR2 FQNNGV. CDR3 size: 14 residues. The junction had 6 bases not matched to a gene; V was cut back by 5 bases and J by 5 bases. DNA for the CDR3: TGTGCCAGCAGCGTGCGGGGGGGTCGGGAGACCCAGTACTTC. Protein product: CASSVRGGRETQYF. Filled out from reference TRBV11-2 and TRBJ2-5, the complete variable domain reads EAGVAQSPRYKIIEKRQSVAFWCNPISGHATLYWYQQILGQGPKLLIQFQNNGVVDDSQLPKDRFSAERLKGVDSTLKIQPAKLEDSAVYLCASSVRGGRETQYFGPGTRLLVL.

This chain connects TRBV24-1 to TRBJ2-5, with 7 bases identical to TRBD1. J was trimmed by 3 bases and V by 4 bases; bases with no gene match: 7. Germline V gene lookup returns CDR1 KGHDR and CDR2 SFDVKD. This CDR3 is built from 15 residues. This chain's CDR3 is CATSETTGVKETQYF. The CDR3 DNA reads as TGTGCCACCAGTGAGACTACAGGGGTAAAAGAGACCCAGTACTTC.

This chain uses TRBV19 with TRBJ2-1; 9 bases agree with TRBD2. The CDR3 has 15 residues. The J segment lost 8 bases and the V segment lost 1 base, leaving 6 bases of the junction unmatched. Germline V gene lookup returns CDR1 LNHDA and CDR2 SQIVND (reference sequence). The CDR3 sequence: CASSIGSGSLDEQFF. The DNA of the CDR3 is TGTGCCAGTAGTATAGGTAGCGGGAGCCTGGATGAGCAGTTCTTC.

V gene TRBV4-1 combines with J gene TRBJ2-1; possibly TRBD1 for D (6 bases). Trimming took 0 bases from V and 4 from J, leaving 10 bases between them. Germline CDR1 and CDR2: MGHRA and YSYEKL. The CDR3 totals 15 residues. This CDR3 reads CASSQDRGGYNEQFF. The CDR3 DNA reads TGCGCCAGCAGCCAAGACAGGGGTGGGTACAATGAGCAGTTCTTC.

The genes are TRBV5-1 and TRBJ1-1, with 9 nucleotides matching TRBD1. The V gene end was trimmed by 0 bases and the J gene end by 1 base; junction bases not matched to a gene: 4. The CDR3 is made up of 16 amino acids. Looked up from germline, CDR1 is SGHRS and CDR2 is YFSETQ. The CDR3 spells CASSLGTGDRNTEAFF. The CDR3 nucleotides are TGCGCCAGCAGCTTGGGGACAGGGGATAGGAACACTGAAGCTTTCTTT.

V is TRBV9 and J is TRBJ2-2, with 9 positions matching TRBD2. The CDR3 has 16 residues. With 4 bases clipped from V and 4 bases from J, the junction kept 8 bases outside the gene matches. CDR1 SGDLS and CDR2 YYNGEE come from the germline V gene. The chain's CDR3 is CASSPSGGLVTGELFF. The DNA for the CDR3 is TGTGCCAGCAGCCCGAGCGGGGGGCTTGTCACCGGGGAGCTGTTTTTT.

This sequence joins TRBV4-1 and TRBJ2-5, with D maybe TRBD2 (5 bases). Germline V gene data show CDR1 as MGHRA and CDR2 as YSYEKL. The V gene lost 3 bases and the J gene lost 5 bases, with 10 bases spanning the gap. The CDR3 is 13 amino acids. The CDR3 region is CASSQEPGETQYF. CDR3 sequence (DNA): TGCGCCAGCAGCCAGGAGCCGGGGGAGACCCAGTACTTC.

The V call is TRBV2, the J call TRBJ1-6; unclear D gene. Trimming pared 6 bases from V and 10 bases from J, leaving 16 bases between. The germline gives CDR1 SNHLY, CDR2 FYNNEI. This CDR3 comprises 14 residues. The CDR3 loop is CASRYDRRGSPLHF. In DNA, the CDR3 is TGTGCCAGCAGATACGACCGAAGAGGATCACCCCTCCACTTT.

This chain joins TRBV7-6 and TRBJ1-1; D gene ambiguous. The CDR3 is 15 amino acids. Germline V gives CDR1 SGHVS, CDR2 FNYEAQ. The V and J ends lost 1 base and 0 bases respectively, with 9 bases between them. CDR3 sequence: CASSLGKEMNTEAFF. CDR3 nucleotides: TGTGCCAGCAGCTTAGGAAAGGAGATGAACACTGAAGCTTTCTTT.

CDR3 region: CSVPLDPEGEAFF. The CDR3 DNA reads as TGCAGCGTTCCCTTGGACCCGGAGGGTGAAGCTTTCTTT. This rearrangement joins TRBV29-1 to TRBJ1-1; unclear D gene. CDR3 size: 13 residues. The germline V gene encodes CDR1 SQVTM and CDR2 ANQGSEA. V gave up 5 bases and J gave up 7 bases, with 17 bases separating them.

The V gene is TRBV7-9, the J gene TRBJ1-2; D call uncertain. V was shortened by 4 bases and J by 2 bases, with 8 bases between the two germline ends. The germline CDR1 and CDR2 sequences are SEHNR and FQNEAQ (reference sequence). This CDR3 contains 13 residues. The CDR3 coding sequence is TGTGCCAGCAGCTCATTACACAACTATGGCTACACCTTC. This codes for CASSSLHNYGYTF.

This sequence joins TRBV7-9 and TRBJ2-7; 9 positions match TRBD1. Germline CDR1 SEHNR, CDR2 FQNEAQ (reference sequence). V shed 5 bases, J shed 6 bases, and the junction held 8 bases outside the gene matches. This CDR3 contains 14 residues. The CDR3 coding sequence is TGTGCCAGCAGCCTAGGACAGGGGAACTCCGAGCAGTACTTC. Encoded protein: CASSLGQGNSEQYF.